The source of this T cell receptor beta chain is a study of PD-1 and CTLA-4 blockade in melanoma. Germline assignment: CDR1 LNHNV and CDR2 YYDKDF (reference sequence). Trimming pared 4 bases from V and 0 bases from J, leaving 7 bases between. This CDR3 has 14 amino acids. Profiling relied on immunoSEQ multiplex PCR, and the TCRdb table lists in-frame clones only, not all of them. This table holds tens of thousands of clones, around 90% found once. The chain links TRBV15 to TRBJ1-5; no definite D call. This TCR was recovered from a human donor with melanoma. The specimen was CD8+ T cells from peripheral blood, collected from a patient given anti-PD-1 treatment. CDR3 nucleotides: TGTGCCACCAGCACCGTTTATAGCAATCAGCCCCAGCATTTT. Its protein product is CATSTVYSNQPQHF.